This T cell receptor beta chain emerged from a study of T-cell memory formation after mild COVID-19. Study-wide findings and caveats: CD4+ bias marked clones expanding day 15 to 37, unlike balanced contracting clones.

A remark on this clonotype: Antigen: not known.

The CDR3 spans 15 residues. Germline CDR1 SEHNR, CDR2 FQNEAQ (reference sequence). The junction had 7 bases not matched to a gene; V was cut back by 6 bases and J by 6 bases. MiXCR, applied by TCRdb to the 5' RACE reads, yields one record per CDR3 protein. The sample includes 430,000 or so distinct CDR3 sequences, roughly 25% of them seen just once. The chain combines TRBV7-9 with TRBJ2-2; 10 nucleotides agree with TRBD1. This TCR derives from an adult woman who had mild COVID-19 (a few samples of this study predate the infection). Cell type and time point are not known. Sequencing was performed on PBMCs or a T cell subset sorted from them (not recorded which). The CDR3 loop is CASSSGTGAPGELFF. As DNA, the CDR3 is TGTGCCAGCAGTTCCGGGACAGGGGCCCCCGGGGAGCTGTTTTTT.